Each of the 25 T cell receptor beta chains below was sequenced from the same sample in a study of graft-versus-host responses after intestinal transplantation. The method was immunoSEQ multiplex PCR; TCRdb's version includes in-frame clones alone and lacks a portion of them. The repertoire has about 88,000 clones, about 95% of them found once; the top ten carry over 0.15%. Antigens of these TCRs are unknown. The input for sequencing was unstimulated CD4+ T cells sorted from spleen or lymph node cells, taken before transplant. Receptors originate from a human donor who was the organ donor for an intestinal transplant.

V and J are TRBV29-1 and TRBJ2-1; D is perhaps TRBD1 (6 bases). V was pared by 6 bases and J by 0 bases, with 12 bases between. CDR3 length equals 14 residues. CDR1 SQVTM and CDR2 ANQGSEA come from the germline V gene. The CDR3 sequence is CSVPQGSSYNEQFF. In DNA, the CDR3 is TGCAGCGTGCCCCAGGGGAGCTCCTACAATGAGCAGTTCTTC.

This clone was seen more than once but under ten times. V and J are TRBV7-2 and TRBJ1-5, with D possibly TRBD1 on 6 matching bases. Deletions cut 2 bases from V and 1 base from J, with 9 bases between. This CDR3 has 15 residues. Germline V CDR1 and CDR2: SGHTA, FQGNSA. Here the CDR3 DNA reads TGTGCCAGCAGCTTACAGGGGTACAGCAATCAGCCCCAGCATTTT. As protein: CASSLQGYSNQPQHF.

The chain carries TRBV5-4 and TRBJ2-3; 10 bases are a match to TRBD2. The CDR3 is 17 amino acids. The J segment lost 4 bases and the V segment lost 0 bases, leaving 8 bases of the junction unmatched. CDR1 and CDR2 (germline): SGHNT, YYREEE (reference sequence). CDR3 sequence reads: CASSLGASGGSADTQYF. The DNA for the CDR3 is TGTGCCAGCAGCTTGGGGGCTAGCGGGGGCTCCGCAGATACGCAGTATTTT.

The gene calls are TRBV5-5 and TRBJ2-2; possibly TRBD1 for D (6 bases). The ends were cut back, 4 bases at V and 4 bases at J, with 20 bases in the middle. CDR3 length: 17 residues. Germline V lookup: CDR1 SGHKS, CDR2 YYEKEE (reference sequence). CDR3 DNA: TGTGCCAGCAGCGGAGATCGCCAGGGGTCGGTCACCGGGGAGCTGTTTTTT. Amino acid sequence: CASSGDRQGSVTGELFF.

The chain joins TRBV4-2 to TRBJ2-3; TRBD2 agrees at 10 bases. Losses at the gene ends were 3 bases for V and 0 bases for J; bases not matched to a gene: 6. CDR3 length equals 17 residues. Germline CDR1 reads LGHNA; CDR2 reads YNFKEQ. The CDR3 DNA is TGTGCCAGCAGCCAGACTAGCGGGCCGTCTAGCACAGATACGCAGTATTTT. This translates into CASSQTSGPSSTDTQYF.

The chain recombines TRBV5-1 with TRBJ2-1; possible D gene TRBD1, 5 bases. This CDR3 is 12 amino acids long. V gave up 7 bases and J gave up 9 bases, with 14 bases separating them. Germline CDR1 is SGHRS and CDR2 is YFSETQ. CDR3 residues: CASSIGGAEQFF. CDR3 sequence (DNA): TGCGCCAGCTCCATCGGTGGGGCTGAGCAGTTCTTC.

The CDR3 protein is CASSLGQNYGYTF. In nucleotides, the CDR3 is TGCGCCAGCAGCTTGGGACAAAACTATGGCTACACCTTC. The J gene is TRBJ1-2, the V gene TRBV5-1; D uncertain. V gave up 0 bases and J gave up 2 bases, with 5 bases separating them. The CDR3 is made up of 13 amino acids. Looked up from germline, CDR1 is SGHRS and CDR2 is YFSETQ.

This sequence joins TRBV2 and TRBJ2-5; 8 bases line up with TRBD2. Per the germline V gene, CDR1 is SNHLY and CDR2 is FYNNEI. The trim removed 1 base at V and 3 bases at J, leaving 7 bases unmatched. The CDR3 spans 16 residues. The CDR3 spells CASSEEVLAAEETQYF. CDR3 bases: TGTGCCAGCAGTGAAGAAGTACTAGCGGCTGAAGAGACCCAGTACTTC.

The J gene is TRBJ1-2, the V gene TRBV7-9; tentatively, D is TRBD1 (5 bases). Germline V gene sequence: CDR1 SEHNR, CDR2 FQNEAQ (reference sequence). The CDR3 length is 15 residues. V was pared by 4 bases and J by 10 bases, with 22 bases between. Here the CDR3 reads CASSSSLSGSYFYTF. CDR3 DNA sequence: TGTGCCAGCAGCTCGTCTTTATCAGGGTCGTACTTCTACACCTTC.

V usage is TRBV29-1 and J usage is TRBJ1-2; TRBD1 aligns across 7 bases. The CDR3 is 12 amino acids. J was trimmed by 4 bases and V by 7 bases; bases with no gene match: 6. Germline lookup yields CDR1 SQVTM and CDR2 ANQGSEA. The CDR3 loop reads CSGKGQFYGYTF. CDR3 nucleotide sequence: TGCAGCGGAAAGGGACAGTTCTATGGCTACACCTTC.

The chain recombines TRBV6-1 with TRBJ1-4; a weak D match, TRBD1 (6 bases). V lost 8 bases and J 3 bases, leaving 13 bases between the germline ends. The germline CDR1 and CDR2 sequences are MNHNS and SASEGT. This CDR3 has 14 amino acids. CDR3 DNA: TGTGCCAGCTGGAGGGGGGCAGCTAATGAAAAACTGTTTTTT. Protein: CASWRGAANEKLFF.

The genes are TRBV5-4 and TRBJ1-4, with 8 bases fitting TRBD1. Germline CDR1 and CDR2: SGHNT and YYREEE (reference sequence). The CDR3 has 16 residues. J was trimmed by 2 bases and V by 1 base; bases with no gene match: 4. As DNA, the CDR3 is TGTGCCAGCAGCTTGCAGGGGGCGTCGACTAATGAAAAACTGTTTTTT. Translated, it gives CASSLQGASTNEKLFF.

This rearrangement joins TRBV18 to TRBJ2-5; D possibly corresponds to TRBD2 (6 bases). Germline values: CDR1 KGHSH, CDR2 LQKENI. This CDR3 contains 12 residues. Trimming took off 0 bases at V and 7 bases at J, with 6 bases between the two ends. The CDR3 region has the DNA TGTGCCAGCTCACCACCGGAGGGGACCCAGTACTTC. It specifies CASSPPEGTQYF.

The gene calls are TRBV9 and TRBJ1-6; 7 bases line up with TRBD1. J was trimmed by 7 bases and V by 2 bases; bases with no gene match: 12. This CDR3 region has 17 residues. CDR1 is SGDLS and CDR2 is YYNGEE in the germline V gene. The DNA for the CDR3 is TGTGCCAGCAGCGTCCTAGGCAGCCAGGGGGGCAATTCACCCCTCCACTTT. It yields the protein CASSVLGSQGGNSPLHF.

The rearrangement uses TRBV5-1 and TRBJ1-2, with TRBD1 as a possible D gene (6 bases). The CDR3 has 13 amino acids. Trimming removed 2 bases at V and 4 bases at J, with 9 bases between. Germline lookup yields CDR1 SGHRS and CDR2 YFSETQ. CDR3 DNA: TGCGCCAGCAGCTTACAGGGAGGCTATGGCTACACCTTC. As protein: CASSLQGGYGYTF.

The sample holds one count of this clone. J is TRBJ2-3 and V is TRBV30; tentative D call: TRBD2 (9 bases). There are 19 residues in the CDR3. Trimming pared 1 base from V and 3 bases from J, leaving 26 bases between. Looked up from germline, CDR1 is GTSNPN and CDR2 is SVGIG (reference sequence). The CDR3 is CAWSGGGAGGLSGTDTQYF. In nucleotides, the CDR3 is TGTGCCTGGAGTGGCGGGGGGGCAGGGGGCCTCAGTGGTACAGATACGCAGTATTTT.

This chain links TRBV11-2 with TRBJ2-7, with 9 positions matching TRBD1. The CDR3 length is 18 residues. Per germline, CDR1 SGHAT and CDR2 FQNNGV. With 2 bases clipped from V and 1 base from J, the junction kept 12 bases outside the gene matches. The CDR3 DNA reads as TGTGCCAGCAGCTTATCTGCTGTTTGGGACAGGGAGTCCTACGAGCAGTACTTC. Protein: CASSLSAVWDRESYEQYF.

The chain couples TRBV6-5 to TRBJ2-1; TRBD2 aligns across 13 bases. V lost 7 bases and J lost 7; bases outside the gene matches: 7. Germline CDR1 MNHEY, CDR2 SVGAGI. This CDR3 is 15 amino acids long. CDR3 coding DNA: TGTGCCAGCACCACACTAGCGGGGGGGCGTAATGAGCAGTTCTTC. Translated, it gives CASTTLAGGRNEQFF.

The chain combines TRBV11-2 with TRBJ2-3, with D unresolved. Germline CDR1 SGHAT, CDR2 FQNNGV. V lost 2 bases and J lost 4, with 4 bases in between. There are 12 residues in the CDR3. As DNA, the CDR3 is TGTGCCAGCAGCTTATGGGCAGATACGCAGTATTTT. Amino acid sequence: CASSLWADTQYF.

V usage is TRBV6-5 and J usage is TRBJ2-1; D may be TRBD1 (6 bases). V dropped 6 bases and J dropped 2 bases, with 14 bases sitting between them. Germline V gene data show CDR1 as MNHEY and CDR2 as SVGAGI. The CDR3 loop spans 15 amino acids. The DNA of the CDR3 is TGTGCCAGCAGCGATACCGGACAGACCTACAATGAGCAGTTCTTC. Encoded protein: CASSDTGQTYNEQFF.

The rearrangement links TRBV6-5 to TRBJ1-6, with 7 bases lining up with TRBD1. V lost 2 bases and J lost 10; bases outside the gene matches: 2. Germline CDR1 and CDR2: MNHEY and SVGAGI. The CDR3 is 13 residues long. The CDR3 region is CASSYTGDSPLHF. CDR3 bases: TGTGCCAGCAGTTACACAGGGGACTCACCCCTCCACTTT.

The gene calls are TRBV28 and TRBJ1-2; no clear D gene. Between the trimmed V and J ends, which lost 3 bases and 8 bases, there was a span of 13 bases. Germline assignment: CDR1 MDHEN and CDR2 SYDVKM. The CDR3 runs to 13 residues. CDR3 DNA: TGTGCCAGCAGTTTGGGCAGGTCGACGGGCTACACCTTC. Translation: CASSLGRSTGYTF.

This clone was counted between two and nine times. The chain has TRBV7-9 and TRBJ2-3; 7 positions agree with TRBD1. V dropped 5 bases and J dropped 2; count of bases not matched to a gene: 10. Germline V gene lookup returns CDR1 SEHNR and CDR2 FQNEAQ (reference sequence). The CDR3 covers 16 residues. The CDR3 DNA is TGTGCCAGCAGCCCTACCAACAGGGGCCTCACAGATACGCAGTATTTT. Translation gives CASSPTNRGLTDTQYF.

The chain has TRBV7-2 and TRBJ2-7, with D hard to call. The CDR3 has 14 residues. CDR1 and CDR2 from the germline V gene are SGHTA and FQGNSA. Trimming cost V 5 bases and J 4 bases, with 15 bases left between them. The DNA of the CDR3 is TGTGCCAGCAGCGAACCGACGGAACCGTACGAGCAGTACTTC. Protein: CASSEPTEPYEQYF.

This chain uses TRBV18 with TRBJ2-5, with 7 bases identical to TRBD1. The tail of the sequence fits TRBJ2-7 better, so the J call may be wrong. This CDR3 is 14 amino acids long. In germline, CDR1 is KGHSH, CDR2 LQKENI. In nucleotides, the CDR3 is TGTGCCAGCTCACCACTCGACAGGGACTACGAGCAGTACTTC. It codes for CASSPLDRDYEQYF.